Each of the 5 T cell receptor beta chains below was sequenced from the same sample in a study of identical twins. TCRdb re-called the 5' RACE reads through MiXCR, storing one row per CDR3 protein. The top ten clones hold roughly 7.8% of a sample with some 320,000 distinct CDR3 sequences, around 12% of them seen once. The same sample was also used in a study of yellow fever vaccine responses in identical twins.

The sample consisted of CD8+ T cells sorted from blood. The source of these receptors is a young woman in good health.

This clonotype was seen only a few times. The gene calls are TRBV13 and TRBJ2-7; the match to TRBD2 covers 10 bases. CDR1 is PRHDT, CDR2 FYEKMQ, per germline (reference sequence). The V gene end was trimmed by 7 bases and the J gene end by 5 bases; junction bases not matched to a gene: 11. The CDR3 consists of 15 residues. CDR3 sequence: CASTQGGLAGDEQYF. CDR3 coding DNA: TGTGCCAGCACCCAAGGGGGGCTAGCGGGAGACGAGCAGTACTTC.

This clonotype was seen more than once but under ten times. This chain uses TRBV29-1 with TRBJ2-3; unclear D gene. From germline, CDR1 is SQVTM and CDR2 ANQGSEA. The CDR3 contains 10 residues. Trimming removed 4 bases from V and 5 bases from J, with 4 bases in between. The DNA of the CDR3 is TGCAGCGTTGTGGGAGATACGCAGTATTTT. This sequence encodes CSVVGDTQYF.

Many counts were recorded for this clonotype. In nucleotides, the CDR3 is TGTGCCAGCACCGTCCCCGGGGCGGGGACTGAAGCTTTCTTT. This gives the protein CASTVPGAGTEAFF. This chain links TRBV12-3 or TRBV12-4 with TRBJ1-1; possibly TRBD1 for D (5 bases). The V end lost 7 bases, the J end lost 5 bases, and 17 bases lay between the germline ends. The CDR3 length is 14 residues.

In its sample, this clonotype was seen many times. This chain links TRBV7-6 with TRBJ1-6; the D gene is possibly TRBD1 (5 bases). This CDR3 is built from 17 residues. Trimming cost V 3 bases and J 3 bases, with 15 bases left between them. The germline CDR1 and CDR2 sequences are SGHVS and FNYEAQ. CDR3 loop: CASSLSPGDSYNSPLHF. In nucleotides, the CDR3 is TGTGCCAGCAGCTTGTCCCCCGGCGACAGCTATAATTCACCCCTCCACTTT. The whole variable domain, filled in from reference TRBV7-6 and TRBJ1-6, reads GAGVSQSPRYKVTKRGQDVALRCDPISGHVSLYWYRQALGQGPEFLTYFNYEAQQDKSGLPNDRFSAERPEGSISTLTIQRTEQRDSAMYRCASSLSPGDSYNSPLHFGNGTRLTVT.

This chain joins TRBV29-1 and TRBJ2-3; 10 nucleotides align to TRBD2. This CDR3 is 17 amino acids long. Trimming took 5 bases from V and 1 from J; bases not matched to a gene: 12. Germline CDR1 is SQVTM and CDR2 is ANQGSEA. CDR3 sequence reads: CSVSSGSFHPRTDTQYF. The DNA for the CDR3 is TGCAGCGTTTCTAGCGGGAGTTTCCATCCCCGCACAGATACGCAGTATTTT.